A single TCR beta chain is shown here with its context. Its antigen is still unknown. The V and J ends lost 4 bases and 4 bases respectively, with 13 bases between them. The CDR3 is 14 amino acids. Germline-derived CDR1 and CDR2 are MNHEY and SVGAGI. These data belong to a study of graft-versus-host responses after intestinal transplantation. The protocol was immunoSEQ multiplex PCR, while the TCRdb copy is restricted to in-frame clones and leaves out a portion. The sample lists roughly 110,000 clones, about nine tenths occurring once. Sequences were derived from unstimulated CD4+ T cells sorted from spleen or lymph node cells, sampled before transplant. V is TRBV6-5 and J is TRBJ2-5; D is possibly TRBD2 (6 bases). The receptor comes from a human donor who was the organ donor for an intestinal transplant. The CDR3 loop is CASSSRRGGETQYF. CDR3 coding DNA: TGTGCCAGCAGTTCCCGGAGGGGAGGAGAGACCCAGTACTTC.